Each of the 12 T cell receptor beta chains below was sequenced from the same sample in a study of blood T cells in healthy people across ages. Primers used in a second PCR of about 7 to 12 cycles were a sample-barcoded 5' primer and a J-beta primer mix. From the 5' RACE reads, TCRdb called clonotypes with MiXCR, one entry per CDR3 protein. The profile shows 780,000 or so distinct CDR3 sequences, roughly 50% of them singletons. The source material was blood. The receptors come from a man older than 75 in good health.

The V and J genes are TRBV20-1 and TRBJ1-5; weak D call: TRBD1 (5 bases). The V gene lost 3 bases and the J gene lost 3 bases, with 12 bases spanning the gap. Per the germline V gene, CDR1 is DFQATT and CDR2 is SNEGSKA (reference sequence). This CDR3 is built from 14 residues. The CDR3 DNA reads as TGCAGTGCTAGGGCGACGGGACTCAATCAGCCCCAGCATTTT. Translation gives CSARATGLNQPQHF.

This clonotype was counted only a few times. The chain has TRBV3-1 and TRBJ2-5; a possible D gene is TRBD1 (5 bases). The V gene's germline CDR1 is LGHDT and CDR2 YNNKEL (reference sequence). The CDR3 is 14 amino acids. Trimming removed 0 bases at V and 5 bases at J, with 10 bases between. The CDR3 reads CASSQDRVIETQYF. CDR3 DNA: TGTGCCAGCAGCCAAGACAGGGTTATTGAGACCCAGTACTTC.

This clonotype was seen only once. The CDR3 region is CASSKRLAPNTGELFF. DNA of the CDR3: TGTGCCAGCAGCAAGAGACTAGCTCCGAACACCGGGGAGCTGTTTTTT. The chain uses TRBV12-3 or TRBV12-4 and TRBJ2-2; TRBD2 agrees at 7 bases. After removal of 6 bases from V and 0 bases from J, the junction contained 7 bases not matched to a gene. CDR3 length: 16 residues.

The V and J genes are TRBV7-2 and TRBJ1-1, with D perhaps TRBD1 (6 bases). This CDR3 region has 14 residues. Trimming removed 2 bases at V and 1 base at J, with 8 bases between. Germline V CDR1 and CDR2: SGHTA, FQGNSA. Here the CDR3 DNA reads TGTGCCAGCAGCTTACAGGGGAGGAACACTGAAGCTTTCTTT. Encoded protein: CASSLQGRNTEAFF.

CDR3 coding DNA: TGTGCCAGCAGTGGGACAGGGTTCCACAATGAGCAGTTCTTC. Protein: CASSGTGFHNEQFF. The rearrangement links TRBV25-1 to TRBJ2-1; 8 nucleotides agree with TRBD1. J lost 5 bases, V lost 4 bases, and 4 bases had no gene match. Germline V gene sequence: CDR1 MGHDK, CDR2 SYGVNS. The CDR3 is 14 amino acids.

The chain uses TRBV3-1 and TRBJ2-1; D is possibly TRBD2 (7 bases). The CDR3 is 17 residues long. Trimming removed 3 bases at V and 7 bases at J, with 22 bases between. Per germline, CDR1 LGHDT and CDR2 YNNKEL (reference sequence). CDR3 coding DNA: TGTGCCAGCAGCCATCTATCAGGGTCGGGGGGCCGGAATGAGCAGTTCTTC. As protein: CASSHLSGSGGRNEQFF.

Points on this clonotype: An end of the junction differs from the germline gene, which may be a read error. This chain connects TRBV10-3 to TRBJ2-1; TRBD1 agrees at 9 bases. CDR1 ENHRY and CDR2 SYGVKD come from the germline V gene. The CDR3 consists of 15 residues. The CDR3 reads CAINETGGRSNEQFF. The CDR3 nucleotides read TGTGCCATCAATGAGACAGGGGGGAGATCCAATGAGCAGTTCTTC.

This clonotype was observed a few times. The V gene is TRBV6-5, the J gene TRBJ2-1; 16 positions agree with TRBD2. V was pared by 2 bases and J by 7 bases, with 11 bases of the junction left unmatched. CDR3 length: 19 residues. Germline V lookup: CDR1 MNHEY, CDR2 SVGAGI. Here the CDR3 DNA reads TGTGCCAGCAGTTACAACCTACCGGGACTAGCGGGAGGGGGAAATGAGCAGTTCTTC. Its protein is CASSYNLPGLAGGGNEQFF.

The CDR3 protein is CASSWALKAQETQYF. The CDR3 nucleotides are TGTGCCAGCAGCTGGGCCCTAAAAGCCCAAGAGACCCAGTACTTC. The chain is built from TRBV7-2 and TRBJ2-5; D unclear. CDR1 and CDR2 from the germline V gene are SGHTA and FQGNSA. The CDR3 has 15 amino acids. The germline V and J ends were trimmed by 4 bases and 1 base, with 13 bases remaining between them.

The V call is TRBV24-1, the J call TRBJ2-5; D is possibly TRBD2 (5 bases). Per germline, CDR1 KGHDR and CDR2 SFDVKD. The V end was cut by 4 bases, the J end by 2 bases, with 16 bases between. The CDR3 covers 16 residues. The CDR3, as DNA: TGTGCCACCAGTGACTACAGTGAGGAGGTTCAAGAGACCCAGTACTTC. This translates into CATSDYSEEVQETQYF.

This chain joins TRBV24-1 and TRBJ2-7; 7 bases fit TRBD1. The CDR3 extends over 16 amino acids. Germline trimming cut 4 bases from V and 0 bases from J; bases unmatched to any gene: 8. Germline CDR1 KGHDR, CDR2 SFDVKD. The CDR3 protein is CATSDRTGASSYEQYF. The CDR3 DNA follows: TGTGCCACCAGTGACCGTACAGGGGCAAGCTCCTACGAGCAGTACTTC.

The rearrangement links TRBV21-1 to TRBJ2-7; no DNA check was done on the table's D call, TRBD1. TRBV21-1 is a known pseudogene. This CDR3 contains 17 residues. The CDR3 region is CASSNPPRQGTGYEQYF. The CDR3 nucleotides are TGTGCCAGCAGCAACCCCCCCAGACAAGGGACAGGGTACGAGCAGTACTTC.